These 29 T cell receptor beta chains were all obtained from the same sample, sequenced in a study of blood T cell repertoires in COVID-19 (dated by TCRdb to the early 2020s). Libraries came from the immunoSEQ multiplex PCR assay. TCRdb provides this immuneACCESS table in a form limited to in-frame rearrangements. Some clones are lacking; in checked studies, under half of them reflect an unresolved V gene, and why the rest are absent is not known. The sample profile shows about 170,000 clones; about 85% of them were found once. The ten largest clones take up roughly 1.2% of the sample. The specimen was peripheral blood. The receptor source for this set is a man in his sixties who had recovered from COVID-19.

The chain recombines TRBV6-4 with TRBJ1-1, with D unclear. Deletions cut 0 bases from V and 4 bases from J, with 9 bases between. The length of the CDR3 is 14 residues. CDR1 MRHNA and CDR2 SNTAGT come from the germline V gene. DNA for the CDR3: TGTGCCAGCAGTGACTCGACTGGGTCCACTGAAGCTTTCTTT. Translated, it gives CASSDSTGSTEAFF.

In its sample, this clone was seen a few times. The chain employs TRBV7-9 and TRBJ2-2, with TRBD1 identical over 9 bases. V shed 3 bases, J shed 1 base, and the junction held 3 bases outside the gene matches. Germline CDR1 and CDR2: SEHNR and FQNEAQ (reference sequence). The CDR3 covers 16 residues. The CDR3 region has the DNA TGTGCCAGCAGCTTGGGACAGGGATTGAACACCGGGGAGCTGTTTTTT. It translates to CASSLGQGLNTGELFF.

The gene calls are TRBV2 and TRBJ1-5; 7 bases are shared with TRBD1. This CDR3 comprises 13 residues. The V gene's germline CDR1 is SNHLY and CDR2 FYNNEI. J gave up 5 bases and V 6 bases, and 4 bases lay outside the gene matches. CDR3 bases: TGTGCCAGCAGCCCAGGGGGGTATCAGCCCCAGCATTTT. This codes for CASSPGGYQPQHF.

Here the CDR3 DNA reads TGTGCCAGCAGCCAGGGACTAGCGGCGAACACCGGGGAGCTGTTTTTT. This translates into CASSQGLAANTGELFF. This chain links TRBV5-4 with TRBJ2-2, with 11 bases identical to TRBD2. The CDR3 consists of 16 residues. CDR1 and CDR2 (germline): SGHNT, YYREEE (reference sequence). V was clipped by 4 bases and J by 0 bases; unmatched bases: 2.

The V call is TRBV4-1, the J call TRBJ1-6; tentatively, D is TRBD1 (6 bases). The germline CDR1 and CDR2 sequences are MGHRA and YSYEKL. The V end was cut by 5 bases, the J end by 11 bases, with 13 bases between. CDR3 length equals 13 residues. CDR3 sequence (DNA): TGCGCCAGCAGCTTCAACAGGGAAACACCCCTCCACTTT. Its protein is CASSFNRETPLHF.

Concerning this clone: One end of the junction varies from germline; a read error may be responsible. This rearrangement joins TRBV7-7 to TRBJ2-1; TRBD2 aligns across 10 bases. Germline V gene sequence: CDR1 SSHAT, CDR2 FNYEAQ (reference sequence). CDR3 length: 15 amino acids. The CDR3 nucleotides read TGTGCTAGCAGCTTAGGGACTAGCGCCTACAATGAGCAGTTCTTC. It encodes CASSLGTSAYNEQFF.

This clone was found once. The V gene is TRBV7-3, the J gene TRBJ2-7, with D possibly TRBD1 on 6 matching bases. From germline, CDR1 is SGHTA and CDR2 FQGTGA. The CDR3 runs 14 residues. V lost 3 bases to trimming and J lost 3 bases, with 12 bases between them. Written as DNA, the CDR3 is TGTGCCAGCAGCTTGGACAGTGGAGACTACGAGCAGTACTTC. Amino acids: CASSLDSGDYEQYF.

The chain uses TRBV3-1 (or the pseudogene TRBV3-2) and TRBJ1-5; no definite D call. The germline gives CDR1 LGHDT, CDR2 YNNKEL (reference sequence). The CDR3 has 13 amino acids. V shed 0 bases and J shed 5 bases, with 5 bases lying between them. CDR3 bases: TGTGCCAGCAGCCAAGAAATAGATCAGCCCCAGCATTTT. Translating it yields CASSQEIDQPQHF.

This rearrangement joins TRBV6-2 or TRBV6-3 to TRBJ2-5; TRBD2 agrees at 11 bases. Trimming at V came to 0 bases and at J to 5 bases, leaving 5 bases not matched to a gene. The CDR3 is 16 residues long. The germline CDR1 and CDR2 sequences are MNHEY and SVGEGT. This CDR3 is CASSYSSGGARETQYF. CDR3 DNA sequence: TGTGCCAGCAGTTACTCTAGCGGGGGGGCCAGGGAGACCCAGTACTTC.

This sequence joins TRBV5-4 and TRBJ1-1, with D unresolved. This CDR3 is 16 amino acids long. V was cut by 4 bases and J by 0 bases, with 16 bases left in between. Germline V CDR1 and CDR2: SGHNT, YYREEE (reference sequence). CDR3 in amino acids: CASSPGGQAMNTEAFF. Here the CDR3 DNA reads TGTGCCAGCAGCCCGGGCGGGCAGGCCATGAACACTGAAGCTTTCTTT. Full variable domain (outside the CDR3, taken from reference TRBV5-4 and TRBJ1-1): ETGVTQSPTHLIKTRGQQVTLRCSSQSGHNTVSWYQQALGQGPQFIFQYYREEENGRGNFPPRFSGLQFPNYSSELNVNALELDDSALYLCASSPGGQAMNTEAFFGQGTRLTVV.

This clone was picked up a small number of times. The chain carries TRBV7-9 and TRBJ1-1; maybe TRBD1 (5 bases). CDR3 length: 17 residues. V lost 1 base and J lost 1, with 16 bases in between. The germline V gene encodes CDR1 SEHNR and CDR2 FQNEAQ (reference sequence). The CDR3 region has the DNA TGTGCCAGCAGCTTAGGGGGGGAGTACGGGAGGAACACTGAAGCTTTCTTT. It translates to CASSLGGEYGRNTEAFF.

The rearrangement joins TRBV6-5 to TRBJ2-5; the D gene is possibly TRBD1 (6 bases). V lost 4 bases and J lost 3, with 9 bases in between. Germline V gene data show CDR1 as MNHEY and CDR2 as SVGAGI. CDR3 size: 13 residues. In DNA form, the CDR3 reads TGTGCCAGCAGTTGGAACAGGGAAGAGACCCAGTACTTC. Its translation: CASSWNREETQYF.

The V call is TRBV7-9, the J call TRBJ1-4; D not certain. CDR1 and CDR2 from the germline V gene are SEHNR and FQNEAQ (reference sequence). The CDR3 runs 13 residues. V was clipped by 5 bases and J by 5 bases, with 9 bases between them. The CDR3 reads CASSPDMNEKLFF. As DNA, the CDR3 is TGTGCCAGCAGCCCCGACATGAATGAAAAACTGTTTTTT.

The chain is built from TRBV18 and TRBJ2-5; TRBD2 matches at 9 bases. Germline V gives CDR1 KGHSH, CDR2 LQKENI. CDR3 length equals 15 residues. V shed 3 bases, J shed 1 base, and the junction held 3 bases outside the gene matches. CDR3 in amino acids: CASSPLAGAQETQYF. The CDR3 nucleotides are TGTGCCAGCTCACCCTTAGCGGGGGCCCAAGAGACCCAGTACTTC.

The chain carries TRBV4-1 and TRBJ1-4; TRBD1 aligns across 7 bases. The germline CDR1 and CDR2 sequences are MGHRA and YSYEKL. Unmatched junction bases numbered 10, after V lost 4 bases and J lost 8 bases. The CDR3 has 15 amino acids. CDR3 loop: CASSPYTGVREKLFF. CDR3 DNA sequence: TGCGCCAGCAGCCCATATACAGGGGTTAGGGAAAAACTGTTTTTT.

This rearrangement joins TRBV3-1 (or the pseudogene TRBV3-2) to TRBJ1-3; no reliable D call. V was trimmed by 5 bases and J by 2 bases, leaving 13 bases between them. Germline values: CDR1 LGHDT, CDR2 YNNKEL (reference sequence). The CDR3 spans 15 residues. CDR3 sequence: CASSVGVGPGNTIYF. CDR3 nucleotide sequence: TGTGCCAGCAGCGTCGGGGTCGGCCCTGGAAACACCATATATTTT.

The rearrangement links TRBV2 to TRBJ2-1; 7 positions match TRBD1. The length of the CDR3 is 15 residues. With 4 bases clipped from V and 3 bases from J, the junction kept 6 bases outside the gene matches. CDR1 and CDR2 from the germline V gene are SNHLY and FYNNEI. The CDR3 reads CASSVGQGDYNEQFF. CDR3 DNA sequence: TGTGCCAGCAGTGTTGGTCAGGGGGACTACAATGAGCAGTTCTTC. Based on the CDR3 plus reference TRBV2 and TRBJ2-1, the full variable domain is EPEVTQTPSHQVTQMGQEVILRCVPISNHLYFYWYRQILGQKVEFLVSFYNNEISEKSEIFDDQFSVERPDGSNFTLKIRSTKLEDSAMYFCASSVGQGDYNEQFFGPGTRLTVL.

The chain couples TRBV19 to TRBJ2-7, with D perhaps TRBD2 (9 bases). This CDR3 region has 16 residues. CDR1 and CDR2 from the germline V gene are LNHDA and SQIVND (reference sequence). Trimming removed 6 bases from V and 1 base from J, with 19 bases in between. CDR3 amino acids: CASSSAGGTGSYEQYF. The DNA for the CDR3 is TGTGCCAGTAGCTCCGCGGGGGGGACAGGTTCCTACGAGCAGTACTTC.

This clone was picked up many times. The genes are TRBV19 and TRBJ1-5; 10 positions match TRBD1. The CDR3 covers 18 residues. The trim removed 6 bases at V and 2 bases at J, leaving 13 bases unmatched. In germline, CDR1 is LNHDA, CDR2 SQIVND (reference sequence). CDR3 nucleotides: TGTGCCAGTAGCAGGGGGTCCGGGACAGGGGTCGGCAATCAGCCCCAGCATTTT. Protein product: CASSRGSGTGVGNQPQHF.

The count of this clone is one. V gene TRBV5-5 combines with J gene TRBJ1-5; D remains unclear. Germline V gives CDR1 SGHKS, CDR2 YYEKEE (reference sequence). There are 14 residues in the CDR3. The V end lost 5 bases, the J end lost 2 bases, and 11 bases lay between the germline ends. The chain's CDR3 is CASRIEFGNQPQHF. DNA for the CDR3: TGTGCCAGCAGGATTGAGTTCGGCAATCAGCCCCAGCATTTT.

The J gene is TRBJ2-5, the V gene TRBV5-1; the D gene is possibly TRBD1 (6 bases). This CDR3 is built from 15 residues. V was cut by 4 bases and J by 2 bases, with 15 bases left in between. The germline gives CDR1 SGHRS, CDR2 YFSETQ. CDR3: CASSIQQGVQETQYF. CDR3 nucleotide sequence: TGCGCCAGCAGCATACAACAGGGCGTACAAGAGACCCAGTACTTC.

The chain employs TRBV5-1 and TRBJ1-1; D might be TRBD1 (6 bases). The V gene lost 1 base and the J gene lost 1 base, with 11 bases spanning the gap. This CDR3 is 15 amino acids long. Germline V CDR1 and CDR2: SGHRS, YFSETQ. The CDR3 is CASSLSPGENTEAFF. CDR3 nucleotide sequence: TGCGCCAGCAGCTTGAGTCCAGGGGAGAACACTGAAGCTTTCTTT.

This chain connects TRBV19 to TRBJ2-1, with D perhaps TRBD2 (6 bases). V was pared by 5 bases and J by 0 bases, with 14 bases between. CDR3 size: 16 residues. The germline CDR1 and CDR2 sequences are LNHDA and SQIVND (reference sequence). The CDR3 loop is CASSPRGVSSYNEQFF. The CDR3 bases are TGTGCCAGTAGTCCCCGCGGGGTGAGCTCCTACAATGAGCAGTTCTTC.

The chain links TRBV5-6 to TRBJ2-6, with D perhaps matching TRBD2 (5 bases). Germline assignment: CDR1 SGHDT and CDR2 YYEEEE. V lost 0 bases, J lost 1 base, and 8 bases lay in between. The CDR3 extends over 16 amino acids. The CDR3 sequence: CASSLGTGSGANVLTF. In nucleotides, the CDR3 is TGTGCCAGCAGCTTGGGGACGGGGTCTGGGGCCAACGTCCTGACTTTC.

The chain links TRBV5-1 to TRBJ2-7; possible D gene TRBD1, 5 bases. The germline gives CDR1 SGHRS, CDR2 YFSETQ. The CDR3 extends over 16 amino acids. Between the trimmed V and J ends, which lost 0 bases and 0 bases, there was a span of 13 bases. CDR3 sequence reads: CASSLDQGSFSYEQYF. CDR3 in DNA: TGCGCCAGCAGCTTGGATCAGGGCTCGTTCTCCTACGAGCAGTACTTC.

J is TRBJ1-5 and V is TRBV7-9; D ambiguous. Trimming cost V 1 base and J 7 bases, with 8 bases left between them. This CDR3 spans 13 amino acids. Looked up from germline, CDR1 is SEHNR and CDR2 is FQNEAQ (reference sequence). The CDR3 is CASSLGWEQPQHF. The CDR3 DNA follows: TGTGCCAGCAGCTTAGGGTGGGAGCAGCCCCAGCATTTT.

Here the CDR3 DNA reads TGTGCCAGTAGTAACCGACAGGGCGGAGGCTACACCTTC. Protein: CASSNRQGGGYTF. This chain connects TRBV19 to TRBJ1-2, with 7 nucleotides matching TRBD1. The V gene's germline CDR1 is LNHDA and CDR2 SQIVND (reference sequence). This CDR3 comprises 13 residues. The V gene end was trimmed by 4 bases and the J gene end by 8 bases; junction bases not matched to a gene: 7. Looking up the rest from reference TRBV19 and TRBJ1-2 gives the full variable domain: DGGITQSPKYLFRKEGQNVTLSCEQNLNHDAMYWYRQDPGQGLRLIYYSQIVNDFQKGDIAEGYSVSREKKESFPLTVTSAQKNPTAFYLCASSNRQGGGYTFGSGTRLTVV.

The J gene is TRBJ1-5, the V gene TRBV27; TRBD1 might be the D (6 bases). The V end lost 10 bases, the J end lost 5 bases, and 12 bases lay between the germline ends. The V gene's germline CDR1 is MNHEY and CDR2 SMNVEV (reference sequence). The CDR3 sequence is 12 residues long. The CDR3 DNA reads TGTGCCACCTGGACAGCTGATCAGCCCCAGCATTTT. Translation: CATWTADQPQHF.

This clone occurred once. The genes are TRBV5-1 and TRBJ1-2, with TRBD1 matching 8 bases. With V trimmed by 0 bases and J by 4 bases, 5 bases remained unmatched. Germline CDR1 is SGHRS and CDR2 is YFSETQ. This CDR3 has 15 amino acids. CDR3 sequence reads: CASSLGGQASYGYTF. CDR3 nucleotide sequence: TGCGCCAGCAGCTTGGGGGGACAGGCCAGCTATGGCTACACCTTC. Full variable domain (rest looked up from reference TRBV5-1 and TRBJ1-2): KAGVTQTPRYLIKTRGQQVTLSCSPISGHRSVSWYQQTPGQGLQFLFEYFSETQRNKGNFPGRFSGRQFSNSRSEMNVSTLELGDSALYLCASSLGGQASYGYTFGSGTRLTVV.